Presented here are 16 T cell receptor beta chains from one specimen sequenced in a study of OX40 agonist ivuxolimab in advanced cancers. Profiling relied on immunoSEQ multiplex PCR, and the TCRdb table lists in-frame clones only, not all of them. In the table there are about 100,000 clones, about 89% of which are singletons. This specimen consisted of CD4+ or CD8+ T cells sorted from blood, obtained in a trial of the OX40 agonist ivuxolimab. Receptors originate from an adult with an advanced solid tumor such as melanoma, head and neck, liver or kidney cancer.

The J gene is TRBJ1-6, the V gene TRBV7-9, with 11 bases matching TRBD1. With 1 base clipped from V and 10 bases from J, the junction kept 6 bases outside the gene matches. The germline CDR1 and CDR2 sequences are SEHNR and FQNEAQ (reference sequence). The CDR3 has 16 residues. CDR3 sequence reads: CASSLEGTGGRSPLHF. For the CDR3, the DNA is TGTGCCAGCAGCTTAGAAGGGACAGGGGGTCGATCACCCCTCCACTTT.

This chain connects TRBV7-3 to TRBJ2-3; perhaps D is TRBD1 or TRBD2 (5 bases each). This CDR3 has 16 amino acids. Trimming pared 2 bases from V and 2 bases from J, leaving 14 bases between. CDR1 is SGHTA and CDR2 is FQGTGA in the germline V gene. The CDR3 loop is CASSLPARGTTDTQYF. CDR3 in DNA: TGTGCCAGCAGCTTACCGGCTAGAGGGACCACAGATACGCAGTATTTT.

V usage is TRBV14 and J usage is TRBJ2-1, with 12 bases fitting TRBD2. The ends lost 8 bases at V and 4 bases at J; junction bases unmatched: 3. This CDR3 contains 14 residues. CDR1 SGHDN and CDR2 FVKESK come from the germline V gene. The CDR3 nucleotides read TGTGCCAGCCAGCTAGCGGGGGGGTACAATGAGCAGTTCTTC. As protein: CASQLAGGYNEQFF.

This clone has a single count. The chain combines TRBV27 with TRBJ1-1; 9 nucleotides agree with TRBD1. This CDR3 is 15 amino acids long. Trimming removed 5 bases from V and 0 bases from J; junction bases left unmatched: 4. Germline CDR1 reads MNHEY; CDR2 reads SMNVEV (reference sequence). The CDR3 region has the DNA TGTGCCAGCAGTCCCGACAGGGGGATGAACACTGAAGCTTTCTTT. It translates to CASSPDRGMNTEAFF.

The chain's CDR3 is CASSLGGVLPYEQYF. The CDR3, as DNA: TGTGCCAGCAGCTTGGGCGGGGTGCTCCCCTACGAGCAGTACTTC. The chain carries TRBV5-4 and TRBJ2-7; tentative D call: TRBD2 (6 bases). V lost 0 bases and J 2 bases, leaving 12 bases between the germline ends. Germline values: CDR1 SGHNT, CDR2 YYREEE (reference sequence). The CDR3 spans 15 residues.

This chain connects TRBV30 to TRBJ1-1, with 8 bases lining up with TRBD1. Per germline, CDR1 GTSNPN and CDR2 SVGIG (reference sequence). The CDR3 is made up of 12 amino acids. V lost 4 bases to trimming and J lost 3 bases; unmatched junction nucleotides: 1. As DNA, the CDR3 is TGTGCCTGGAACAGGGGGGACACTGAAGCTTTCTTT. Its protein is CAWNRGDTEAFF.

The chain recombines TRBV5-4 with TRBJ2-7, with D perhaps matching TRBD2 (5 bases). There are 13 residues in the CDR3. Germline V CDR1 and CDR2: SGHNT, YYREEE (reference sequence). Trimming cost V 2 bases and J 6 bases, with 12 bases left between them. CDR3 nucleotide sequence: TGTGCCAGCAGCTTAATAGGCACTAGCGAGCAGTACTTC. This encodes CASSLIGTSEQYF.

This sequence joins TRBV14 and TRBJ2-7; weak D call: TRBD1 (5 bases). CDR1 and CDR2 from the germline V gene are SGHDN and FVKESK. The CDR3 sequence is 12 residues long. Trimming took off 4 bases at V and 5 bases at J, with 9 bases between the two ends. The CDR3, as DNA: TGTGCCAGCAGCCTCGCAGGGCACGAGCAGTACTTC. It codes for CASSLAGHEQYF.

V and J are TRBV27 and TRBJ1-1; the D gene is possibly TRBD1 (5 bases). Germline CDR1 reads MNHEY; CDR2 reads SMNVEV (reference sequence). V was clipped by 5 bases and J by 9 bases, with 19 bases between them. The CDR3 totals 14 residues. The CDR3 bases are TGTGCCAGCAGTCGGCGCCAGGGAGACCTCCAAGCTTTCTTT. Encoded protein: CASSRRQGDLQAFF.

This clone has only one observation. This chain connects TRBV29-1 to TRBJ1-1; D is possibly TRBD1 (6 bases). The CDR3 runs 14 residues. Germline V CDR1 and CDR2: SQVTM, ANQGSEA. V lost 3 bases, J lost 5 bases, and 16 bases lay in between. The CDR3 coding sequence is TGCAGCGTTGAGGAAGGGGGGCCGAGGACTGAAGCTTTCTTT. It yields the protein CSVEEGGPRTEAFF.

In DNA, the CDR3 is TGTGCCAGCAGCTCCCGCCTACCCCGGACAGGGCGGTGGGATGACATTCAGTACTTC. Its protein is CASSSRLPRTGRWDDIQYF. The chain is built from TRBV28 and TRBJ2-4, with 8 bases that match TRBD1. The CDR3 has 19 amino acids. The germline V gene encodes CDR1 MDHEN and CDR2 SYDVKM. V shed 6 bases and J 8 bases; nucleotides not matched to a gene: 24.

A few counts support this clone. This chain links TRBV6-1 with TRBJ1-5; the match to TRBD1 covers 8 bases. This CDR3 is 15 amino acids long. The germline CDR1 and CDR2 sequences are MNHNS and SASEGT. V gave up 6 bases and J gave up 0 bases; unmatched junction bases: 4. CDR3 protein: CASREQGDSNQPQHF. The CDR3 bases are TGTGCCAGCAGAGAACAGGGGGATAGCAATCAGCCCCAGCATTTT.

The chain combines TRBV19 with TRBJ2-2; either TRBD1 or TRBD2 may supply D (6 bases each). From germline, CDR1 is LNHDA and CDR2 SQIVND (reference sequence). The CDR3 covers 14 residues. The V and J ends lost 6 bases and 6 bases respectively, with 14 bases between them. This CDR3 is CASREQGGPGELFF. DNA for the CDR3: TGTGCCAGTAGAGAACAGGGAGGTCCCGGGGAGCTGTTTTTT. The whole variable domain, remainder taken from reference TRBV19 and TRBJ2-2, is DGGITQSPKYLFRKEGQNVTLSCEQNLNHDAMYWYRQDPGQGLRLIYYSQIVNDFQKGDIAEGYSVSREKKESFPLTVTSAQKNPTAFYLCASREQGGPGELFFGEGSRLTVL.

V usage is TRBV30 and J usage is TRBJ2-3; D not resolved. Germline CDR1 reads GTSNPN; CDR2 reads SVGIG (reference sequence). Trimming removed 0 bases at V and 4 bases at J, with 2 bases between. This CDR3 is built from 11 residues. The CDR3 DNA follows: TGTGCCTGGAGTGTTCCAGATACGCAGTATTTT. Protein: CAWSVPDTQYF.

The chain combines TRBV5-6 with TRBJ1-2, with 7 nucleotides matching TRBD1. Trimming at V came to 2 bases and at J to 4 bases, leaving 11 bases not matched to a gene. The germline V gene has CDR1 SGHDT and CDR2 YYEEEE. The CDR3 sequence is 16 residues long. The CDR3 sequence is CASSFSERQGIYGYTF. CDR3 coding DNA: TGTGCCAGCAGCTTTTCTGAACGACAGGGTATCTATGGCTACACCTTC.

This chain connects TRBV25-1 to TRBJ1-1, with unresolved D. Trimming pared 8 bases from V and 1 base from J, leaving 8 bases between. Looked up from germline, CDR1 is MGHDK and CDR2 is SYGVNS. The CDR3 has 12 residues. The CDR3 nucleotides read TGTGCCAGCTCACAGTCGAACACTGAAGCTTTCTTT. Translated, it gives CASSQSNTEAFF.